The sequence of this T cell receptor beta chain was determined in a study of beta chain features in type 1 diabetes. Germline V CDR1 and CDR2: SGHTA, FQGNSA. This CDR3 spans 15 amino acids. The V gene end was trimmed by 5 bases and the J gene end by 4 bases; junction bases not matched to a gene: 7. This clone was seen a few times. Its target is not known. General study results and limits: Moderate but significant shortening of TCRB CDR3s was recorded in all four CD4+ subsets from Type 1 diabetes patients. High TCR expression in some cells could lead to their over-representation in cDNA sequencing.

Sorting with CD45RO/CCR7/CD25/CD127/CD95/CD27 yielded naive, central memory, regulatory and stem-like memory CD4+ cells. Sorted populations were all over 95% pure. Of the isolated RNA, all was reverse transcribed, and so the sequenced material was expressed TCRB transcripts. Method: immunoSEQ multiplex PCR; TCRdb's copy keeps in-frame clones and lacks some. The sample consists of about 160,000 clones, 7.8% of them appearing once. The sequence was obtained from a woman in her thirties or forties with type 1 diabetes. The sequencing sample was made of central memory CD4+ T cells from blood. The genes are TRBV7-2 and TRBJ2-3; 9 positions match TRBD2. CDR3 in DNA: TGTGCCAGCAGCCCCAATAGCGGGAGATCAGATACGCAGTATTTT. Translating it yields CASSPNSGRSDTQYF. The full variable domain, rest sourced from reference TRBV7-2 and TRBJ2-3, is GAGVSQSPSNKVTEKGKDVELRCDPISGHTALYWYRQSLGQGLEFLIYFQGNSAPDKSGLPSDRFSAERTGGSVSTLTIQRTQQEDSAVYLCASSPNSGRSDTQYFGPGTRLTVL.